The TCR beta chain described here comes from a study of OX40 agonist ivuxolimab in advanced cancers. This clone appeared a single time. TCRdb keeps only in-frame clones here, not all; method: immunoSEQ multiplex PCR. The sample consists of approximately 50,000 clones, roughly 86% of them appearing once. Germline assignment: CDR1 MNHNS and CDR2 SASEGT. CDR3 length equals 13 residues. The V and J ends lost 8 bases and 2 bases respectively, with 11 bases between them. The sequencing used CD4+ or CD8+ T cells sorted from blood, collected in a trial of the OX40 agonist ivuxolimab. V usage is TRBV6-1 and J usage is TRBJ2-3, with D possibly called TRBD1 or TRBD2 (5 bases each). This receptor was obtained from an adult with an advanced solid tumor such as melanoma, head and neck, liver or kidney cancer. This CDR3 reads CASRGSYTDTQYF. DNA of the CDR3: TGTGCCAGCCGGGGCAGCTACACAGATACGCAGTATTTT.